This T cell receptor beta chain was identified in a study of cytomegalovirus exposure and HLA in healthy donors. The wider study: The 110 or so validation repertoires used a platform that matched the one used for the approximately 610 first-cohort repertoires, as a later analysis reported.

The donors were members of the validation cohort comprising over a hundred subjects, separate from the roughly 680-subject first cohort. Method: immunoSEQ multiplex PCR; TCRdb's copy keeps in-frame clones and lacks some. The sample holds about 360,000 clones, around 86% seen once. Whole-study findings and limits: In vitro data verified a few CMV-associated chains as specific for CMV antigens. According to reports, the classifier identified cytomegalovirus status with high specificity and sensitivity.

This CDR3 is 15 amino acids long. In germline, CDR1 is MDHEN, CDR2 SYDVKM. V lost 5 bases and J 1 base, leaving 14 bases between the germline ends. Regarding this clone: Its matching antigen is unknown.

Sequencing input: PBMCs. The rearrangement joins TRBV28 to TRBJ2-5; the D gene is possibly TRBD2 (6 bases). The clonotype comes from a woman aged 18-29 years in good health and CMV-seronegative. The CDR3 is CASSPEEGFQETQYF. The CDR3 coding sequence is TGTGCCAGCAGTCCCGAGGAGGGTTTCCAAGAGACCCAGTACTTC.